The clone carrying this TCR beta chain has just one count. The antigen is not known. The length of the CDR3 is 15 residues. V lost 4 bases and J 0 bases, leaving 10 bases between the germline ends. CDR1 and CDR2 (germline): ENHRY, SYGVKD. This specimen belongs to a study of OX40 agonist ivuxolimab in advanced cancers. Study background: Treatment received earlier with anti-PD-1, anti-PD-L1 or anti-CTLA-4 agents was allowed, and under 50% had some. Partial responses were achieved by three patients, of whom one had hepatocellular carcinoma and two had cutaneous melanoma.

Clones were sequenced by immunoSEQ multiplex PCR, and TCRdb holds only the in-frame ones, with some missing. The table records 80,000 to 100,000 clones, about 90% of them present only once. Study outcomes and limitations: At 0.1 to 3.0 mg/kg and by week 6, clonal expansion occurred in CD4+ and CD8+ blood T cells. Relatively little clonal expansion, among the lowest observed, appeared in partial responders at 0.1-3.0 mg/kg.

Here the sequenced sample was CD4+ or CD8+ T cells sorted from blood, taken in a trial of the OX40 agonist ivuxolimab. This TCR derives from an adult with an advanced solid tumor such as melanoma, head and neck, liver or kidney cancer. The rearrangement joins TRBV10-3 to TRBJ1-3; D remains ambiguous. The CDR3 region is CAISARELSGNTIYF. CDR3 nucleotides: TGTGCCATCAGTGCACGGGAACTCTCTGGAAACACCATATATTTT.